The TCR beta chain under discussion was sequenced for a study of blood T cell repertoires in COVID-19. About the research overall: From T cells, B-cell-depleted T cells, or PBMCs came the material, which was cDNA or gDNA.

CDR1 SGHDT and CDR2 YYEEEE come from the germline V gene. Trimming took 6 bases from V and 0 from J; bases not matched to a gene: 7. This CDR3 spans 15 amino acids. Using immunoSEQ multiplex PCR, the repertoire was profiled, and TCRdb retains in-frame clones only, with some absent. The table records 95,000 to 100,000 clones, about 80% of them present only once. The source is a human donor in a cohort sampled during active COVID-19. Sequencing used peripheral blood. This sequence joins TRBV5-6 and TRBJ2-3; 7 positions match TRBD2. This CDR3 is CASTWGGVSTDTQYF. The CDR3 DNA reads as TGTGCCAGCACCTGGGGGGGGGTAAGCACAGATACGCAGTATTTT.